This TCR beta chain was profiled in a study of vaccination effects on CD4 cells after COVID-19. The method was immunoSEQ multiplex PCR; TCRdb's version includes in-frame clones alone and lacks a portion of them. The table has around 65,000 clones, roughly 72% seen once. CDR1 KGHSH and CDR2 LQKENI come from the germline V gene. The CDR3 has 14 residues. With V trimmed by 6 bases and J by 12 bases, 7 bases remained unmatched. Within the ViraFEST assay, antigen-specific CD4+ T cells underwent expansion with viral peptide pools prior to sequencing. Researchers isolated CD4+ T cells once approximately eleven days of culture had elapsed. Of the BNT162b2 and mRNA-1273 vaccines, participants received two doses of one or the other. Prior SARS-CoV-2 infection was absent in the vaccine recipients, as shown by negative nucleocapsid antibodies. Wells each received 1.8 million or so PBMC, cultured with around 9.6 IU/ml IL-2 and around 10 ug/ml peptides.

This clone was recorded a few times. The antigen is undetermined. The sequencing used CD4+ T cells from PBMCs cultured with HCoV-229E spike peptides, collected after COVID-19 vaccination. The TCR originated in a human donor who received a COVID-19 vaccine. The V call is TRBV18, the J call TRBJ1-6; 11 bases line up with TRBD1. This CDR3 reads CASSPGQGGRPLHF. The DNA of the CDR3 is TGTGCCAGCTCCCCGGGACAGGGGGGTAGACCCCTCCACTTT.